Below are 20 T cell receptor beta chains sequenced from a single sample in a study of graft-versus-host responses after intestinal transplantation. Assay: immunoSEQ multiplex PCR; the TCRdb copy retains only in-frame clones and omits some. The table lists under 15,000 clones, over 85% of them singletons. This sample comprised PBMCs, obtained 950 to 1,300 days after intestinal transplantation. The receptors were sampled from a human patient who received an intestinal transplant, so some T cells may come from the graft donor.

The J gene is TRBJ2-1, the V gene TRBV7-5. TRBV7-5 is an annotated pseudogene. The CDR3 runs 18 residues. The CDR3 bases are TGTGCCAGAAGCTTAGGGGCCAGGAGGGGGTCCTCCTACAATGAGCAGTTCTTC. It specifies CARSLGARRGSSYNEQFF.

The chain uses TRBV5-1 and TRBJ2-1; 7 bases line up with TRBD1. V lost 4 bases to trimming and J lost 2 bases; unmatched junction nucleotides: 6. This CDR3 has 15 amino acids. Germline values: CDR1 SGHRS, CDR2 YFSETQ. The CDR3 region has the DNA TGCGCCAGCAGCCGATCCGGGACAGCCTACAATGAGCAGTTCTTC. This encodes CASSRSGTAYNEQFF.

The chain combines TRBV7-9 with TRBJ1-2, with D unresolved. Germline CDR1 is SEHNR and CDR2 is FQNEAQ (reference sequence). Trimming shortened V by 1 base and J by 8 bases, and 11 bases separated the two germline ends. This CDR3 has 13 residues. DNA of the CDR3: TGTGCCAGCAGCTTAGAATCCAGGAACGGCTACACCTTC. Encoded protein: CASSLESRNGYTF.

The chain joins TRBV6-6 to TRBJ1-5; D not certain. Germline CDR1 MNHNY, CDR2 SVGAGI (reference sequence). The CDR3 loop spans 13 amino acids. With 0 bases removed from V and 7 bases from J, the gap between germline ends came to 7 bases. The CDR3 loop reads CASSYSPEQPQHF. DNA for the CDR3: TGTGCCAGCAGTTACTCGCCAGAACAGCCCCAGCATTTT.

V usage is TRBV18 and J usage is TRBJ1-4, with 8 bases matching TRBD1. Germline trimming cut 4 bases from V and 0 bases from J; bases unmatched to any gene: 7. This CDR3 spans 17 amino acids. Germline lookup yields CDR1 KGHSH and CDR2 LQKENI. The chain's CDR3 is CASSQMTGASTNEKLFF. CDR3 coding DNA: TGTGCCAGCTCACAAATGACAGGGGCCTCAACTAATGAAAAACTGTTTTTT.

The CDR3 region is CASSLLVGGSGNTIYF. CDR3 nucleotides: TGTGCCAGCTCACTACTCGTTGGAGGGTCGGGAAACACCATATATTTT. The chain links TRBV18 to TRBJ1-3; D uncertain. Germline CDR1 is KGHSH and CDR2 is LQKENI. The CDR3 extends over 16 amino acids. V gave up 4 bases and J gave up 4 bases, with 17 bases separating them.

This clone was found a few times. The chain recombines TRBV7-9 with TRBJ1-5, with D uncertain. Germline-derived CDR1 and CDR2 are SEHNR and FQNEAQ (reference sequence). V gave up 1 base and J gave up 3 bases, with 4 bases separating them. The CDR3 has 13 amino acids. The CDR3 bases are TGTGCCAGCAGCTTAGGACTCAATCAGCCCCAGCATTTT. It translates to CASSLGLNQPQHF.

V gene TRBV7-2 combines with J gene TRBJ2-4; 12 nucleotides line up with TRBD2. The CDR3 has 16 amino acids. Unmatched junction bases numbered 5, after V lost 5 bases and J lost 3 bases. Germline values: CDR1 SGHTA, CDR2 FQGNSA. CDR3 amino acids: CASSVTSGGGKNIQYF. The CDR3 DNA sequence: TGTGCCAGCAGCGTGACTAGCGGGGGCGGCAAAAACATTCAGTACTTC.

The CDR3 reads CASSSQGASNTEAFF. CDR3 bases: TGTGCCAGCAGCTCCCAGGGGGCTTCGAACACTGAAGCTTTCTTT. The chain recombines TRBV5-5 with TRBJ1-1, with 8 positions matching TRBD1. The germline CDR1 and CDR2 sequences are SGHKS and YYEKEE (reference sequence). The CDR3 has 15 amino acids. Losses at the gene ends were 3 bases for V and 1 base for J; bases not matched to a gene: 5.

J is TRBJ2-1 and V is TRBV7-3; 8 bases agree with TRBD1. The CDR3 spans 15 residues. Germline CDR1 is SGHTA and CDR2 is FQGTGA. After removal of 4 bases from V and 4 bases from J, the junction contained 6 bases not matched to a gene. In DNA, the CDR3 is TGTGCCAGCAGCTCCGGGACAGGATCATACAATGAGCAGTTCTTC. As protein: CASSSGTGSYNEQFF. Complete variable domain (other parts from reference TRBV7-3 and TRBJ2-1): GAGVSQTPSNKVTEKGKYVELRCDPISGHTALYWYRQSLGQGPEFLIYFQGTGAADDSGLPNDRFFAVRPEGSVSTLKIQRTERGDSAVYLCASSSGTGSYNEQFFGPGTRLTVL.

The CDR3 protein is CASSESQSGTPHYGYTF. CDR3 DNA: TGCGCCAGCAGTGAGTCACAATCCGGGACACCTCACTATGGCTACACCTTC. The V call is TRBV10-2, the J call TRBJ1-2; TRBD1 is a possible D gene (6 bases). The V end lost 0 bases, the J end lost 3 bases, and 17 bases lay between the germline ends. The CDR3 is 17 amino acids. Germline V gene sequence: CDR1 WSHSY, CDR2 SAAADI.

The chain has TRBV6-5 and TRBJ2-3; no clear D. This CDR3 has 13 residues. Germline CDR1 and CDR2: MNHEY and SVGAGI. V was shortened by 8 bases and J by 7 bases, with 16 bases between the two germline ends. The CDR3 loop reads CASGKPGENTQYF. The CDR3, as DNA: TGTGCCAGCGGGAAACCGGGCGAGAATACGCAGTATTTT.

The chain recombines TRBV7-2 with TRBJ1-1; 8 bases are shared with TRBD1. The V gene's germline CDR1 is SGHTA and CDR2 FQGNSA. V lost 2 bases, J lost 5 bases, and 4 bases stayed unmatched. This CDR3 contains 14 residues. CDR3: CASSLLRGRTEAFF. The CDR3 DNA is TGTGCCAGCAGCTTACTCAGGGGGCGGACTGAAGCTTTCTTT. Combining the CDR3 with reference TRBV7-2 and TRBJ1-1 gives the whole variable domain GAGVSQSPSNKVTEKGKDVELRCDPISGHTALYWYRQSLGQGLEFLIYFQGNSAPDKSGLPSDRFSAERTGGSVSTLTIQRTQQEDSAVYLCASSLLRGRTEAFFGQGTRLTVV.

The chain has TRBV5-1 and TRBJ2-7; TRBD2 matches 7 bases. Germline assignment: CDR1 SGHRS and CDR2 YFSETQ. The CDR3 sequence is 15 residues long. V shed 0 bases and J 1 base; nucleotides not matched to a gene: 4. CDR3 region: CASSLASGGSYEQYF. CDR3 bases: TGCGCCAGCAGCTTGGCCTCGGGGGGTTCCTACGAGCAGTACTTC.

The chain carries TRBV6-1 and TRBJ2-7; D is undetermined. The V end was cut by 1 base, the J end by 5 bases, with 12 bases between. The CDR3 covers 14 residues. From germline, CDR1 is MNHNS and CDR2 SASEGT. CDR3 amino acids: CASSEVGPAHEQYF. CDR3 nucleotides: TGTGCCAGCAGTGAAGTCGGGCCTGCCCACGAGCAGTACTTC.

The J gene is TRBJ2-7, the V gene TRBV7-3; D perhaps matches TRBD1 (6 bases). V lost 5 bases and J 3 bases, leaving 17 bases between the germline ends. Germline V lookup: CDR1 SGHTA, CDR2 FQGTGA. This CDR3 has 15 residues. CDR3 amino acids: CASSLEQGSFYEQYF. CDR3 DNA sequence: TGTGCCAGCAGCCTCGAACAGGGTTCTTTCTACGAGCAGTACTTC.

The rearrangement uses TRBV5-6 and TRBJ2-1; perhaps TRBD2 as D (5 bases). The CDR3 consists of 16 residues. Trimming shortened V by 4 bases and J by 1 base, and 15 bases separated the two germline ends. Germline loops: CDR1 SGHDT, CDR2 YYEEEE. CDR3 region: CASSPTGGFSYNEQFF. CDR3 nucleotides: TGTGCCAGCAGCCCCACGGGCGGGTTTTCCTACAATGAGCAGTTCTTC.

The chain has TRBV27 and TRBJ1-1; a weak D match, TRBD1 (5 bases). The CDR3 contains 13 residues. V was cut by 5 bases and J by 0 bases, with 7 bases left in between. Germline V CDR1 and CDR2: MNHEY, SMNVEV (reference sequence). The CDR3 DNA follows: TGTGCCAGCAGTCCGACAGTGAACACTGAAGCTTTCTTT. Its protein product is CASSPTVNTEAFF.

This chain joins TRBV5-6 and TRBJ2-1; D is undetermined. The V gene's germline CDR1 is SGHDT and CDR2 YYEEEE. With 1 base removed from V and 10 bases from J, the gap between germline ends came to 6 bases. There are 11 residues in the CDR3. The CDR3 protein is CASSLSREQFF. As DNA, the CDR3 is TGTGCCAGCAGCTTGTCGCGGGAGCAGTTCTTC. Full variable domain (missing parts from reference TRBV5-6 and TRBJ2-1): DAGVTQSPTHLIKTRGQQVTLRCSPKSGHDTVSWYQQALGQGPQFIFQYYEEEERQRGNFPDRFSGHQFPNYSSELNVNALLLGDSALYLCASSLSREQFFGPGTRLTVL.

The chain uses TRBV13 and TRBJ1-1; no clear D gene. Looked up from germline, CDR1 is PRHDT and CDR2 is FYEKMQ (reference sequence). V was trimmed by 3 bases and J by 1 base, leaving 9 bases between them. CDR3 length equals 14 residues. The CDR3 DNA follows: TGTGCCAGCAGCTTTACTTTGGGGAACACTGAAGCTTTCTTT. It translates to CASSFTLGNTEAFF.